This TCR beta chain was identified in a study of CD8 T cells in Susac syndrome. This clonotype was picked up one time. This CDR3 has 15 residues. Trimming took 4 bases from V and 3 from J, leaving 15 bases between them. Per germline, CDR1 MNHEY and CDR2 SVGAGI. Reverse transcription of about 0.5 to 1 ug RNA used random hexamers. TCRdb redid the calling of the immunoSEQ multiplex PCR reads with MiXCR, one entry per CDR3 protein. This sample has a few hundred thousand distinct CDR3 sequences, with approximately 85% found just once. This chain links TRBV6-5 with TRBJ1-1; no firm D call. This TCR derives from a human donor with multiple sclerosis. Input material: CD8+ T cells from PBMCs. This chain's CDR3 is CASSSEGLLDTEAFF. CDR3 DNA: TGTGCCAGCAGTTCCGAGGGCTTGTTGGACACTGAAGCTTTCTTT.